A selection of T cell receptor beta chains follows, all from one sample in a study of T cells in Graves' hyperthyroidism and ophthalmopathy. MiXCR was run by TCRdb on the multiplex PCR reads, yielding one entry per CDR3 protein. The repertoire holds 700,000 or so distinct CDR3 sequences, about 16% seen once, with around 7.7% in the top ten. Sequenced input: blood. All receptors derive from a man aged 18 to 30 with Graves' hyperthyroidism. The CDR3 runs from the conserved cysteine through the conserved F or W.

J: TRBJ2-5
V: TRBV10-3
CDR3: CAIRGTQGETQYF

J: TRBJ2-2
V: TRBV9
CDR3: CASSGPVRPGELFF

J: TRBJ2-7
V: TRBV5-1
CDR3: CASFKGTGYEQYF

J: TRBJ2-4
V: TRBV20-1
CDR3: CSGKLENIQYF

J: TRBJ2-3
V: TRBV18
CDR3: CASSPARSTDTQYF

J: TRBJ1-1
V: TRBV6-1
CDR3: CASSSTGFPPGAFF

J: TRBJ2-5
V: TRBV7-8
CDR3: CASSFLSGTPQYF

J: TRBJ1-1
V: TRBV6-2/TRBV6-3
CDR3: CASSYSENTEAFF

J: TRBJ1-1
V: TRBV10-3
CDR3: CAISPVSEGTEAFF

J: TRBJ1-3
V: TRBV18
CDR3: CASSLNHRGSGNTIYF

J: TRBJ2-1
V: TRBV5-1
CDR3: CASSSLAGEGYEQFF

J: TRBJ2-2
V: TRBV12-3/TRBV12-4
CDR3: CASSPAGDSNTGELFF

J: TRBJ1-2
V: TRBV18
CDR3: CASSPKDAGDGYTF

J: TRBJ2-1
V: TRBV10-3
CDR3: CAIRGQGVNEQFF

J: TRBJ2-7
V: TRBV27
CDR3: CASSLKAPRHEQYF

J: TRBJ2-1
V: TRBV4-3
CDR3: CASSGEQTYNEQFF

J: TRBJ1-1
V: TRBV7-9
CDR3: CASRDRGDTEAFF

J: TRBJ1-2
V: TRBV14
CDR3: CASSHGPTVYGYTF

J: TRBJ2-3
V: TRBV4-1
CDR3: CASSQASVRGTDTQYF

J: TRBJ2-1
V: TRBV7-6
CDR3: CASSLGRGPYNEQFF

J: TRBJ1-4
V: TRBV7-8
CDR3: CASSTQLFEEKLFF

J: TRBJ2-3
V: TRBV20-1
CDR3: CSASEVTDTQYF

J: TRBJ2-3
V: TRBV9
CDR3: CASSVATRVAGVGDTQYF

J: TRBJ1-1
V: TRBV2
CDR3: CASEQGAEWTEAFF

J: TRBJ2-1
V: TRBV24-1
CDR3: CATSLGAGGPHNEQFF

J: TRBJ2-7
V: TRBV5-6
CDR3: CASSGASYEQYF

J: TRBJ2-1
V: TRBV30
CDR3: CAWSWGRNSYNEQFF

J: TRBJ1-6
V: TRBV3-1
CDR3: CASSVSPSYNSPLHF

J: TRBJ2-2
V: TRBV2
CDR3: CASSPGLAFTGELFF

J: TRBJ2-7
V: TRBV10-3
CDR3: CASALSQGEQYF

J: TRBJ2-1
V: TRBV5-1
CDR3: CASSLGTGGSEQFF

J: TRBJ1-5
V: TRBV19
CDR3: CASTQAGHQPQHF

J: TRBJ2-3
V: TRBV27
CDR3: CASSLTAGAGADTQYF

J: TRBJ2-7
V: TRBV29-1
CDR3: CSVVNGVTSGSYEQYF

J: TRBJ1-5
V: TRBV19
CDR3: CASNYRVGSQPQHF

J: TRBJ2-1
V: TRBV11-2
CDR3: CASSAYRATYNEQFF

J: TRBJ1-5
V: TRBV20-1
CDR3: CSATLGRSGSNQPQHF

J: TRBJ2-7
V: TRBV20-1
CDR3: CSARVALGEQYF

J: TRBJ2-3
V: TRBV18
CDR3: CASSFPGVSTDTQYF

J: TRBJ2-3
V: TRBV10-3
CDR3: CAISSASGSVPDTQYF

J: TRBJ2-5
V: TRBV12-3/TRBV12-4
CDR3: CASTRTGQYQETQYF

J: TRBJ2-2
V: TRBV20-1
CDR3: CSALIQGNTGELFF

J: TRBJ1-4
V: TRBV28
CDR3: CASSLGRLTNEKLFF

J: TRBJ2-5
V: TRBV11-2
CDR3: CASNPTGGSETQYF

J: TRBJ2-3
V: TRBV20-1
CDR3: CSADPGLASFGTDTQYF

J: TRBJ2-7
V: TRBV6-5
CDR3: CASSYGSGRGHEQYF

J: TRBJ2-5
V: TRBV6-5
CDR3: CASSYGTGEETQYF

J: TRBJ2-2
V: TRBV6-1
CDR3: CASSPRLGGPGELFF

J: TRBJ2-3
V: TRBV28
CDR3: CASRTGVLSTDTQYF

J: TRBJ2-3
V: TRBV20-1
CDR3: CSAREPTDTQYF

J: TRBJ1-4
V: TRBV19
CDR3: CATGHSGVGEKLFF

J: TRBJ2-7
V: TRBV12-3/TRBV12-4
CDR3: CASSSEGAHLSYEQYF

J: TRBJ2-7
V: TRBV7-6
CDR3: CASSLLEPGLAGYEQYF

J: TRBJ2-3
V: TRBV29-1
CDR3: CSVAVGGADTQYF

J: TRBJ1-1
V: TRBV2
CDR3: CASRRDPRSEAFF

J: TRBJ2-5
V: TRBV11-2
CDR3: CASSLRWQETQYF

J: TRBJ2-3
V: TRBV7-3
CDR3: CASSARAGADTQYF